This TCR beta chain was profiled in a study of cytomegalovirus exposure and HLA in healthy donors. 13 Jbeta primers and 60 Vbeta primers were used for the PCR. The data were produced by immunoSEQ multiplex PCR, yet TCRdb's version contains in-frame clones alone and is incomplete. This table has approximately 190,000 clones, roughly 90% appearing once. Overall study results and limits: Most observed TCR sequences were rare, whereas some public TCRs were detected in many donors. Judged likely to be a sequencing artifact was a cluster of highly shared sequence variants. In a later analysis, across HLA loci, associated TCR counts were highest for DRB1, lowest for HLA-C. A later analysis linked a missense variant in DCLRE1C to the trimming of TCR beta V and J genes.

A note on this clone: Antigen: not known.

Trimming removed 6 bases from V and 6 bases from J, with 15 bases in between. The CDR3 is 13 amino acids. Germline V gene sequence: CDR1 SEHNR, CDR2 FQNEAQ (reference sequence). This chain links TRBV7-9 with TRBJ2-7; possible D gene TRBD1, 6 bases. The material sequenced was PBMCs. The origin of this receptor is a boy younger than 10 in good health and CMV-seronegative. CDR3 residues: CASSRAGVLEQYF. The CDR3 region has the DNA TGTGCCAGCAGTAGAGCAGGGGTTCTCGAGCAGTACTTC. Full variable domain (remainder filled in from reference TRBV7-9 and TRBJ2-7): DTGVSQNPRHKITKRGQNVTFRCDPISEHNRLYWYRQTLGQGPEFLTYFQNEAQLEKSRLLSDRFSAERPKGSFSTLEIQRTEQGDSAMYLCASSRAGVLEQYFGPGTRLTVT.